The 30 T cell receptor beta chains below all came from one sample that was sequenced in a study of human T cells and chemical hapten exposure. Time point: patch test 3, about 24 weeks after DPC sensitization. Treatment denoted: therapeutic diphenylcyclopropenone sensitization with weekly scalp DPC. TCRdb called the RACE reads again in MiXCR, with one record for every CDR3 protein. The sample contains more than 85,000 distinct CDR3 sequences, nearly 35% of which appear only once. The input for sequencing was whole blood, taken in connection with sensitization to the hapten diphenylcyclopropenone (DPC). Receptor source: a man aged 35 to 55 with alopecia areata. Some clones in this sample may be carry-over from other donors' samples.

This clonotype showed up just a few times. The gene calls are TRBV12-3 or TRBV12-4 and TRBJ2-7; 7 nucleotides line up with TRBD2. The CDR3 length is 13 residues. The V segment lost 5 bases and the J segment 2 bases; nucleotides outside the gene matches: 3. The CDR3 region is CASSVRGTYEQYV. As DNA, the CDR3 is TGTGCCAGCAGTGTGCGGGGGACCTACGAGCAGTACGTC.

The chain carries TRBV12-3 or TRBV12-4 and TRBJ1-1; 10 bases line up with TRBD1. After removal of 7 bases from V and 5 bases from J, the junction contained 10 bases not matched to a gene. CDR3 length: 15 amino acids. CDR3 sequence: CASIPDRGSRTEAFF. The CDR3, as DNA: TGTGCCAGCATCCCGGACAGGGGGAGTAGAACTGAAGCTTTCTTT.

The chain joins TRBV6-2 or TRBV6-3 to TRBJ1-5; D unclear. CDR1 is MNHEY, CDR2 SVGEGT, per germline. The CDR3 runs 15 residues. V shed 4 bases and J shed 0 bases, with 10 bases lying between them. The CDR3 coding sequence is TGTGCCAGCAGTTCCAATGGTAATAGCAATCAGCCCCAGCATTTT. Protein: CASSSNGNSNQPQHF.

In this sample, this clonotype turned up many times. The chain has TRBV6-6 and TRBJ2-6; D gene ambiguous. The CDR3 is 15 amino acids. V lost 4 bases and J 4 bases, leaving 11 bases between the germline ends. The V gene's germline CDR1 is MNHNY and CDR2 SVGAGI (reference sequence). CDR3 bases: TGTGCCAGCAGTTCCCCTTTCAAGGGGGCCAACGTCCTGACTTTC. Protein sequence: CASSSPFKGANVLTF.

This chain connects TRBV3-1 to TRBJ1-6; D gene unclear. V lost 0 bases to trimming and J lost 0 bases, with 9 bases between them. The germline gives CDR1 LGHDT, CDR2 YNNKEL (reference sequence). The CDR3 contains 17 residues. This CDR3 reads CASSQETSSSYNSPLHF. In DNA, the CDR3 is TGTGCCAGCAGCCAAGAGACCAGTAGCTCCTATAATTCACCCCTCCACTTT.

This clonotype came up a few times. The chain employs TRBV20-1 and TRBJ2-3; no clear D gene. The CDR3 contains 16 residues. V was cut by 1 base and J by 0 bases, with 14 bases left in between. Per the germline V gene, CDR1 is DFQATT and CDR2 is SNEGSKA (reference sequence). This chain's CDR3 is CSARGYRSSSTDTQYF. CDR3 DNA sequence: TGCAGTGCTAGAGGATACAGATCTTCTAGCACAGATACGCAGTATTTT.

This clonotype was observed a few times. This chain uses TRBV29-1 with TRBJ2-3; no reliable D call. The length of the CDR3 is 12 residues. V was clipped by 4 bases and J by 0 bases, with 5 bases between them. Per germline, CDR1 SQVTM and CDR2 ANQGSEA. This chain's CDR3 is CSVGLSTDTQYF. CDR3 in DNA: TGCAGCGTTGGTCTGAGCACAGATACGCAGTATTTT.

CDR3 DNA sequence: TGTGCCAGCAGCCAAGGGCTAGCGGGAGGAAATGAGCAGTTCTTC. It codes for CASSQGLAGGNEQFF. V and J are TRBV3-1 and TRBJ2-1, with 11 bases identical to TRBD2. Germline CDR1 reads LGHDT; CDR2 reads YNNKEL (reference sequence). After removal of 1 base from V and 7 bases from J, the junction contained 3 bases not matched to a gene. The CDR3 totals 15 residues.

The CDR3, as DNA: TGCAGTCAACAAGGGGCTAGCGGGAGGGAAGGTATCTACGAGCAGTACTTC. Amino acid sequence: CSQQGASGREGIYEQYF. This chain joins TRBV20-1 and TRBJ2-7; 12 bases align to TRBD2. CDR1 is DFQATT, CDR2 SNEGSKA, per germline (reference sequence). The CDR3 contains 17 residues. The trim removed 8 bases at V and 3 bases at J, leaving 17 bases unmatched.

The rearrangement uses TRBV20-1 and TRBJ2-7; perhaps TRBD2 as D (5 bases). The CDR3 consists of 15 residues. Looked up from germline, CDR1 is DFQATT and CDR2 is SNEGSKA (reference sequence). Trimming left V 6 bases short and J 2 bases short, with 20 bases between. The CDR3 is CSAEDGPSPTYEQYF. For the CDR3, the DNA is TGCAGTGCCGAAGATGGGCCTAGCCCCACCTACGAGCAGTACTTC.

The CDR3 protein is CASSGTLANIQYF. The CDR3 DNA reads TGTGCCAGCAGCGGGACCCTAGCCAACATTCAGTACTTC. This rearrangement joins TRBV2 to TRBJ2-4; D may correspond to TRBD1 or TRBD2 (5 bases each). V was cut by 6 bases and J by 7 bases, with 13 bases left in between. CDR1 SNHLY and CDR2 FYNNEI come from the germline V gene. The length of the CDR3 is 13 residues. The full variable domain, in which reference TRBV2 and TRBJ2-4 provide the parts outside the CDR3, is EPEVTQTPSHQVTQMGQEVILRCVPISNHLYFYWYRQILGQKVEFLVSFYNNEISEKSEIFDDQFSVERPDGSNFTLKIRSTKLEDSAMYFCASSGTLANIQYFGAGTRLSVL.

There are a few counts of this clonotype. The chain combines TRBV7-9 with TRBJ1-2; 10 nucleotides agree with TRBD1. CDR3 length equals 15 residues. Trimming cost V 5 bases and J 7 bases; bases outside gene matches: 10. CDR1 is SEHNR and CDR2 is FQNEAQ in the germline V gene (reference sequence). CDR3: CASSTTRQGAGGYTF. CDR3 nucleotide sequence: TGTGCCAGCAGCACCACTAGACAGGGGGCAGGTGGCTACACCTTC.

The chain couples TRBV20-1 to TRBJ1-5, with a weak D call TRBD1 (5 bases). The CDR3 is 13 amino acids. Germline V CDR1 and CDR2: DFQATT, SNEGSKA (reference sequence). The germline V and J ends were trimmed by 1 base and 4 bases, with 8 bases remaining between them. CDR3 loop: CSARGGGNQPQHF. For the CDR3, the DNA is TGCAGTGCTAGAGGGGGGGGGAATCAGCCCCAGCATTTT.

This clonotype has just a few counts. The chain joins TRBV7-2 to TRBJ1-5; D call uncertain. CDR3 length: 14 residues. Trimming stripped 5 bases from V and 0 bases from J, with 8 bases between. Germline values: CDR1 SGHTA, CDR2 FQGNSA. The CDR3 region is CASSPDYSNQPQHF. CDR3 nucleotides: TGTGCCAGCAGCCCGGATTATAGCAATCAGCCCCAGCATTTT.

The rearrangement links TRBV28 to TRBJ2-5; 7 positions agree with TRBD2. Looked up from germline, CDR1 is MDHEN and CDR2 is SYDVKM. CDR3 length: 14 residues. Germline trimming cut 2 bases from V and 5 bases from J; bases unmatched to any gene: 5. CDR3 DNA sequence: TGTGCCAGCAGTTTAGTCGACGGGAGGGAGACCCAGTACTTC. Translating it yields CASSLVDGRETQYF.

The rearrangement uses TRBV5-1 and TRBJ2-1; TRBD1 or TRBD2 may be the D gene (5 bases each). The CDR3 has 14 amino acids. V was shortened by 3 bases and J by 9 bases, with 16 bases between the two germline ends. Germline-derived CDR1 and CDR2 are SGHRS and YFSETQ. CDR3 in amino acids: CASSYSGAGGEQFF. In nucleotides, the CDR3 is TGCGCCAGCAGCTACTCCGGGGCTGGGGGTGAGCAGTTCTTC. The full variable domain, in which reference TRBV5-1 and TRBJ2-1 provide the parts outside the CDR3, is KAGVTQTPRYLIKTRGQQVTLSCSPISGHRSVSWYQQTPGQGLQFLFEYFSETQRNKGNFPGRFSGRQFSNSRSEMNVSTLELGDSALYLCASSYSGAGGEQFFGPGTRLTVL.

This chain uses TRBV12-3 or TRBV12-4 with TRBJ1-1; maybe TRBD1 (5 bases). Trimming left V 4 bases short and J 5 bases short, with 14 bases between. There are 14 residues in the CDR3. The DNA of the CDR3 is TGTGCCAGCAGTTATTCGGCCAGGGCGACTGAAGCTTTCTTT. Translating gives CASSYSARATEAFF.

This rearrangement joins TRBV11-3 to TRBJ1-6, with a tentative D call TRBD1 (6 bases). Germline CDR1 reads SGHNT; CDR2 reads YENEEA. The CDR3 is 13 residues long. Between the trimmed V and J ends, which lost 6 bases and 8 bases, there was a span of 11 bases. Here the CDR3 reads CASSSRQDSPLHF. DNA of the CDR3: TGTGCCAGCAGTTCTCGACAGGATTCACCCCTCCACTTT.

This chain links TRBV12-3 or TRBV12-4 with TRBJ2-7; the match to TRBD2 covers 13 bases. The CDR3 covers 15 residues. V was pared by 6 bases and J by 2 bases, with 4 bases of the junction left unmatched. CDR3 nucleotide sequence: TGTGCCAGCAGGCCCGGACTAGCGGGAGCCTACGAGCAGTACTTC. Amino acid sequence: CASRPGLAGAYEQYF.

V is TRBV28 and J is TRBJ2-7, with 10 bases matching TRBD2. The trim removed 5 bases at V and 9 bases at J, leaving 10 bases unmatched. Germline V gene sequence: CDR1 MDHEN, CDR2 SYDVKM. This CDR3 is 14 amino acids long. The CDR3 DNA reads as TGTGCCAGCAGTCCGACTAGCGGGCAGTGGTTGCAGTACTTC. This sequence encodes CASSPTSGQWLQYF.

This sequence joins TRBV6-5 and TRBJ2-7; 8 bases line up with TRBD1. Germline V gene sequence: CDR1 MNHEY, CDR2 SVGAGI. The CDR3 totals 15 residues. Trimming cost V 8 bases and J 0 bases; bases outside gene matches: 9. CDR3 nucleotide sequence: TGTGCCAGCGCCGCCGGGACAGGCCGCTCCTACGAGCAGTACGTC. As protein: CASAAGTGRSYEQYV.

This clonotype was observed a handful of times. V is TRBV28 and J is TRBJ2-1; no clear D. V dropped 7 bases and J dropped 0 bases, with 10 bases sitting between them. CDR3 length: 14 residues. The germline CDR1 and CDR2 sequences are MDHEN and SYDVKM. In nucleotides, the CDR3 is TGTGCCAGCAACCTCCCGAGCTCCTACAATGAGCAGTTCTTC. This encodes CASNLPSSYNEQFF.

This clonotype appeared a few times. The V and J genes are TRBV2 and TRBJ2-2; 9 bases line up with TRBD1. With 6 bases clipped from V and 7 bases from J, the junction kept 9 bases outside the gene matches. This CDR3 is 15 amino acids long. The germline gives CDR1 SNHLY, CDR2 FYNNEI. The CDR3 sequence is CASRARDRANGELFF. CDR3 bases: TGTGCCAGCAGAGCCCGGGACAGGGCTAACGGGGAGCTGTTTTTT.

This clonotype was detected a few times. This chain connects TRBV6-2 or TRBV6-3 to TRBJ2-5; 9 bases are shared with TRBD1. Germline-derived CDR1 and CDR2 are MNHEY and SVGEGT. The CDR3 has 16 residues. J was trimmed by 4 bases and V by 3 bases; bases with no gene match: 9. CDR3: CASSYPGQGVAETQYF. The CDR3 DNA follows: TGTGCCAGCAGTTATCCGGGACAGGGTGTTGCAGAGACCCAGTACTTC.

V is TRBV7-9 and J is TRBJ2-5, with D hard to call. CDR1 is SEHNR, CDR2 FQNEAQ, per germline (reference sequence). Trimming removed 9 bases from V and 2 bases from J, with 4 bases in between. The CDR3 consists of 10 residues. In DNA form, the CDR3 reads TGTGCCAGTGCTCAAGAGACCCAGTACTTC. It specifies CASAQETQYF.

The CDR3 is CASARSTGELFF. CDR3 bases: TGTGCCAGCGCGAGGTCCACCGGGGAGCTGTTTTTT. The J gene is TRBJ2-2, the V gene TRBV6-5; D unclear. Per germline, CDR1 MNHEY and CDR2 SVGAGI. The CDR3 sequence is 12 residues long. V was pared by 8 bases and J by 4 bases, with 8 bases between.

The chain has TRBV5-6 and TRBJ1-1; 7 bases match TRBD1. The germline V gene encodes CDR1 SGHDT and CDR2 YYEEEE. The V segment lost 4 bases and the J segment 2 bases; nucleotides outside the gene matches: 8. This CDR3 comprises 15 residues. The CDR3 loop is CASSPLTGSNTEAFF. The DNA for the CDR3 is TGTGCCAGCAGCCCCCTGACAGGGAGTAACACTGAAGCTTTCTTT.

In its sample, this clonotype was seen a few times. This chain joins TRBV4-3 and TRBJ2-7; 9 bases align to TRBD2. Germline V gene sequence: CDR1 LGHNA, CDR2 YSLEER. The CDR3 runs 16 residues. V was clipped by 0 bases and J by 2 bases; unmatched bases: 5. For the CDR3, the DNA is TGCGCCAGCAGCCAAGATCCTAGCGGGATGGCCTACGAGCAGTACTTC. Its protein is CASSQDPSGMAYEQYF.

This clonotype was counted at least ten times. The chain joins TRBV2 to TRBJ1-5; D possibly corresponds to TRBD1 (5 bases). Trimming shortened V by 2 bases and J by 2 bases, and 10 bases separated the two germline ends. This CDR3 spans 15 amino acids. The germline CDR1 and CDR2 sequences are SNHLY and FYNNEI. The CDR3 DNA is TGTGCCAGCAGTGAATGGGGGAACGGCAATCAGCCCCAGCATTTT. Translation: CASSEWGNGNQPQHF. The full variable domain, completed using reference TRBV2 and TRBJ1-5, is EPEVTQTPSHQVTQMGQEVILRCVPISNHLYFYWYRQILGQKVEFLVSFYNNEISEKSEIFDDQFSVERPDGSNFTLKIRSTKLEDSAMYFCASSEWGNGNQPQHFGDGTRLSIL.

The rearrangement uses TRBV6-5 and TRBJ2-7, with 10 bases identical to TRBD2. The J segment lost 0 bases and the V segment lost 0 bases, leaving 2 bases of the junction unmatched. The CDR3 is made up of 16 amino acids. Germline CDR1 reads MNHEY; CDR2 reads SVGAGI. The CDR3 spells CASSYSAGGPSYEQYF. The CDR3 coding sequence is TGTGCCAGCAGTTACTCAGCGGGAGGGCCCTCCTACGAGCAGTACTTC.